This note documents a single T cell receptor (beta chain) sequence. What it binds is unknown. This entry comes from a study of OX40 agonist ivuxolimab in advanced cancers. For the study at large: Intravenous ivuxolimab at 0.01 to 10 mg/kg was given to patients every 2 weeks. General study points: CD8+ T cells were the subset that, on average, had more expanded clones than CD4+. There were also nonresponders showing low normalized T-cell clonal expansion.

Trimming stripped 5 bases from V and 0 bases from J, with 7 bases between. Germline V gene lookup returns CDR1 LGHNA and CDR2 YNFKEQ. This CDR3 comprises 14 residues. The protocol was immunoSEQ multiplex PCR, while the TCRdb copy is restricted to in-frame clones and leaves out a portion. The repertoire holds roughly 34,000 clones, with around 70% as singletons. Autoimmune disease history or systemic immunosuppression led to patient exclusion. This receptor was taken from an adult with an advanced solid tumor such as melanoma, head and neck, liver or kidney cancer. Sample: CD4+ or CD8+ T cells sorted from blood, taken in a trial of the OX40 agonist ivuxolimab. The chain combines TRBV4-2 with TRBJ2-2; D call uncertain. The CDR3 protein is CASSLPANTGELFF. CDR3 sequence (DNA): TGTGCCAGCAGCTTGCCGGCGAACACCGGGGAGCTGTTTTTT.